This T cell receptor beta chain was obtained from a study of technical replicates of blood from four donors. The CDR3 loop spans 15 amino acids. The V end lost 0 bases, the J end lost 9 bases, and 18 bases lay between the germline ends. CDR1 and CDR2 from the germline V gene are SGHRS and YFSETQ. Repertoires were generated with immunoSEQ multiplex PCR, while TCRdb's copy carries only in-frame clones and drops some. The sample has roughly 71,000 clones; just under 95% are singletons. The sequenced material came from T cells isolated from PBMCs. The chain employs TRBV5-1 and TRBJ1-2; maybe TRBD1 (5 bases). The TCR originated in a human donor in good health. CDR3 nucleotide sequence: TGCGCCAGCAGCTTGGCGCCAGGGATTTTGTTCAGCTACACCTTC. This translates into CASSLAPGILFSYTF.